Presented here are 22 T cell receptor beta chains from one specimen sequenced in a study of CD8 T cells in ankylosing spondylitis. General study findings and limits: Characteristic of ankylosing spondylitis blood, it appeared, was a TCR beta motif comprising about eight highly homologous variants.

In TCRdb, the 5' RACE reads were re-called with MiXCR into one record per CDR3 protein. Here the sample spans about 220,000 distinct CDR3 sequences, around 16% being singletons. These receptors have no identified antigens. The sequenced material came from blood, either unsorted or a sorted T cell fraction (not recorded which). Receptors were obtained from a male donor with ankylosing spondylitis.

There are a few counts of this clonotype. The chain employs TRBV2 and TRBJ2-3; TRBD1 might be the D (6 bases). Germline-derived CDR1 and CDR2 are SNHLY and FYNNEI. V lost 2 bases and J lost 10, with 16 bases in between. The CDR3 loop spans 14 amino acids. The CDR3 reads CASSEPLTRTAQYF. The CDR3 nucleotides read TGTGCCAGCAGTGAACCGCTGACCAGGACAGCGCAGTATTTT.

This clonotype was counted ten times or more. The chain is built from TRBV20-1 and TRBJ2-7; the match to TRBD1 covers 8 bases. Germline lookup yields CDR1 DFQATT and CDR2 SNEGSKA (reference sequence). The length of the CDR3 is 14 residues. V dropped 3 bases and J dropped 5; count of bases not matched to a gene: 9. The CDR3: CSARDPDRVHEQYF. The CDR3 nucleotides read TGCAGTGCTAGGGATCCGGACAGGGTCCACGAGCAGTACTTC.

This clonotype was observed a handful of times. For the CDR3, the DNA is TGTGCCAGCAGCTTAGCCCCTGAAGCTTTCTTT. It yields the protein CASSLAPEAFF. The V call is TRBV7-9, the J call TRBJ1-1; D gene unclear. The germline V gene encodes CDR1 SEHNR and CDR2 FQNEAQ (reference sequence). This CDR3 is built from 11 residues. V lost 0 bases to trimming and J lost 6 bases, with 2 bases between them. Together with reference TRBV7-9 and TRBJ1-1, the CDR3 gives the full variable domain: DTGVSQNPRHKITKRGQNVTFRCDPISEHNRLYWYRQTLGQGPEFLTYFQNEAQLEKSRLLSDRFSAERPKGSFSTLEIQRTEQGDSAMYLCASSLAPEAFFGQGTRLTVV.

The V and J genes are TRBV7-9 and TRBJ2-3; unclear D gene. V lost 5 bases and J 4 bases, leaving 7 bases between the germline ends. The CDR3 runs to 12 residues. CDR1 and CDR2 from the germline V gene are SEHNR and FQNEAQ (reference sequence). Here the CDR3 DNA reads TGTGCCAGCAGCACCGGCCCAGATACGCAGTATTTT. Translating it yields CASSTGPDTQYF. Full variable domain (missing parts from reference TRBV7-9 and TRBJ2-3): DTGVSQNPRHKITKRGQNVTFRCDPISEHNRLYWYRQTLGQGPEFLTYFQNEAQLEKSRLLSDRFSAERPKGSFSTLEIQRTEQGDSAMYLCASSTGPDTQYFGPGTRLTVL.

The chain carries TRBV9 and TRBJ1-1; D gene uncertain. CDR3 length: 14 residues. V lost 0 bases and J 2 bases, leaving 8 bases between the germline ends. Germline V gene data show CDR1 as SGDLS and CDR2 as YYNGEE. CDR3 protein: CASSVDGENTEAFF. The CDR3 nucleotides read TGTGCCAGCAGCGTAGATGGGGAAAACACTGAAGCTTTCTTT.

This clonotype was observed a single time. The rearrangement joins TRBV3-1 to TRBJ2-5; no firm D call. CDR3 size: 13 residues. Per the germline V gene, CDR1 is LGHDT and CDR2 is YNNKEL (reference sequence). V dropped 4 bases and J dropped 5 bases, with 11 bases sitting between them. The CDR3 bases are TGTGCCAGCAGCCCCGATCTGGTGGAGACCCAGTACTTC. Its protein product is CASSPDLVETQYF.

Only a few counts were recorded for this clonotype. The rearrangement links TRBV29-1 to TRBJ1-2; no definite D call. The CDR3 spans 11 residues. V was cut by 3 bases and J by 6 bases, with 8 bases left in between. CDR1 is SQVTM and CDR2 is ANQGSEA in the germline V gene. The CDR3 DNA follows: TGCAGCGTTGATCGGGTAGATGGCTACACCTTC. This translates into CSVDRVDGYTF.

This clonotype was picked up a small number of times. The chain joins TRBV15 to TRBJ1-5; D remains unclear. V was cut by 0 bases and J by 0 bases, with 9 bases left in between. Germline assignment: CDR1 LNHNV and CDR2 YYDKDF (reference sequence). This CDR3 is 16 amino acids long. The chain's CDR3 is CATSRETSYSNQPQHF. Here the CDR3 DNA reads TGTGCCACCAGCAGAGAGACGTCTTATAGCAATCAGCCCCAGCATTTT.

In DNA, the CDR3 is TGCGCCAGCAGTCCGGGACTAGCGGGAGCAGAGACCCAGTACTTC. Translation: CASSPGLAGAETQYF. The V gene is TRBV5-1, the J gene TRBJ2-5; 14 positions match TRBD2. Unmatched junction bases numbered 4, after V lost 5 bases and J lost 4 bases. This CDR3 contains 15 residues. Germline-derived CDR1 and CDR2 are SGHRS and YFSETQ. Combining the CDR3 with reference TRBV5-1 and TRBJ2-5 gives the whole variable domain KAGVTQTPRYLIKTRGQQVTLSCSPISGHRSVSWYQQTPGQGLQFLFEYFSETQRNKGNFPGRFSGRQFSNSRSEMNVSTLELGDSALYLCASSPGLAGAETQYFGPGTRLLVL.

This clonotype came up many times. The rearrangement uses TRBV5-1 and TRBJ2-1, with D unclear. Trimming left V 4 bases short and J 4 bases short, with 9 bases between. This CDR3 comprises 13 residues. The V gene's germline CDR1 is SGHRS and CDR2 YFSETQ. CDR3 sequence: CASSPPPYNEQFF. Written as DNA, the CDR3 is TGCGCCAGCAGCCCCCCCCCGTACAATGAGCAGTTCTTC.

V and J are TRBV6-4 and TRBJ2-2, with D possibly being TRBD1 (6 bases). From germline, CDR1 is MRHNA and CDR2 SNTAGT. V lost 0 bases, J lost 4 bases, and 12 bases lay in between. The CDR3 loop spans 16 amino acids. The CDR3 bases are TGTGCCAGCAGTGACTCGAACAGGGCCTCCACCGGGGAGCTGTTTTTT. Translation gives CASSDSNRASTGELFF.

This clonotype was seen more than once but under ten times. The chain carries TRBV9 and TRBJ2-7, with D unclear. V lost 4 bases and J lost 1, with 21 bases in between. CDR3 length: 17 amino acids. Germline CDR1 SGDLS, CDR2 YYNGEE. The CDR3 here is CASSPSKPGTPSYEQYF. DNA of the CDR3: TGTGCCAGCAGCCCTAGTAAGCCAGGTACCCCGTCCTACGAGCAGTACTTC.

This clonotype appeared many times. The chain employs TRBV15 and TRBJ1-4; weak D call: TRBD1 (5 bases). V lost 4 bases, J lost 3 bases, and 9 bases lay in between. This CDR3 contains 14 residues. The V gene's germline CDR1 is LNHNV and CDR2 YYDKDF (reference sequence). CDR3 region: CATSKSGANEKLFF. CDR3 sequence (DNA): TGTGCCACCAGCAAATCGGGGGCTAATGAAAAACTGTTTTTT.

This clonotype was seen a handful of times. This chain connects TRBV5-4 to TRBJ2-3; TRBD1 matches at 11 bases. This CDR3 is built from 15 residues. The ends lost 3 bases at V and 4 bases at J; junction bases unmatched: 4. Germline values: CDR1 SGHNT, CDR2 YYREEE (reference sequence). CDR3 in DNA: TGTGCCAGCAGCTCGTGGACAGGGGGCCCAGATACGCAGTATTTT. It specifies CASSSWTGGPDTQYF.

The rearrangement links TRBV4-2 to TRBJ1-3; D call uncertain. Trimming cost V 2 bases and J 8 bases, with 13 bases left between them. From germline, CDR1 is LGHNA and CDR2 YNFKEQ. CDR3 length: 14 amino acids. The CDR3, as DNA: TGTGCCAGCAGCCAACTGAGCTTTTTGGACACCATATATTTT. Translated, it gives CASSQLSFLDTIYF.

The genes are TRBV2 and TRBJ2-2; 10 bases align to TRBD1. The trim removed 0 bases at V and 4 bases at J, leaving 5 bases unmatched. The length of the CDR3 is 17 residues. The germline V gene has CDR1 SNHLY and CDR2 FYNNEI. The DNA for the CDR3 is TGTGCCAGCAGTGAAGCCGGGACAGGGGTTTCCACCGGGGAGCTGTTTTTT. This gives the protein CASSEAGTGVSTGELFF.

This rearrangement joins TRBV7-3 to TRBJ2-2, with D uncertain. CDR3 length: 12 amino acids. The ends were cut back, 6 bases at V and 3 bases at J, with 5 bases in the middle. CDR1 and CDR2 (germline): SGHTA, FQGTGA. The CDR3 bases are TGTGCCAGCAGAGACTACACCGGGGAGCTGTTTTTT. It yields the protein CASRDYTGELFF.

J is TRBJ1-5 and V is TRBV12-3 or TRBV12-4, with 7 bases matching TRBD1. This CDR3 region has 14 residues. V dropped 6 bases and J dropped 3; count of bases not matched to a gene: 5. CDR3 protein: CASSHDRDNQPQHF. As DNA, the CDR3 is TGTGCCAGCAGCCACGACAGGGACAATCAGCCCCAGCATTTT.

The sample holds a few counts of this clonotype. This CDR3 reads CASSPRTSGSANTGELFF. The CDR3 DNA reads TGCGCCAGCAGCCCCAGGACTAGCGGGTCCGCGAACACCGGGGAGCTGTTTTTT. This chain joins TRBV4-1 and TRBJ2-2; TRBD2 aligns across 11 bases. V lost 4 bases, J lost 0 bases, and 7 bases stayed unmatched. From germline, CDR1 is MGHRA and CDR2 YSYEKL. CDR3 length: 18 amino acids.

There are a few counts of this clonotype. The chain employs TRBV2 and TRBJ2-7; D possibly uses TRBD1 or TRBD2 (5 bases each). With 4 bases removed from V and 0 bases from J, the gap between germline ends came to 13 bases. Per the germline V gene, CDR1 is SNHLY and CDR2 is FYNNEI. There are 15 residues in the CDR3. The CDR3 DNA is TGTGCCAGCAGTGGCCCGGGGACCCTCTCCTACGAGCAGTACTTC. Its protein product is CASSGPGTLSYEQYF. The full variable domain, its missing parts supplied by reference TRBV2 and TRBJ2-7, is EPEVTQTPSHQVTQMGQEVILRCVPISNHLYFYWYRQILGQKVEFLVSFYNNEISEKSEIFDDQFSVERPDGSNFTLKIRSTKLEDSAMYFCASSGPGTLSYEQYFGPGTRLTVT.

This clonotype showed up just a few times. The chain couples TRBV12-3 or TRBV12-4 to TRBJ2-7; 9 positions match TRBD2. The CDR3 totals 14 residues. Trimming took 4 bases from V and 6 from J; bases not matched to a gene: 7. CDR3 region: CASSYGLAGLEQYF. The CDR3 nucleotides read TGTGCCAGCAGTTATGGCCTAGCGGGGCTCGAGCAGTACTTC.

The sample holds many counts of this clonotype. This rearrangement joins TRBV7-9 to TRBJ2-7; the match to TRBD2 covers 7 bases. The CDR3 extends over 16 amino acids. Germline V gene data show CDR1 as SEHNR and CDR2 as FQNEAQ (reference sequence). The V gene end was trimmed by 8 bases and the J gene end by 1 base; junction bases not matched to a gene: 14. CDR3 sequence (DNA): TGTGCCAGCGAGGAGTTGGGGGGGGAGAATTCCTACGAGCAGTACTTC. It yields the protein CASEELGGENSYEQYF.